The 19 T cell receptor beta chains in this list originate from one sample, sequenced in a study of cytomegalovirus exposure and HLA in healthy donors. PCR primers comprised 60 Vbeta and 13 Jbeta primers. The method was immunoSEQ multiplex PCR; TCRdb's version includes in-frame clones alone and lacks a portion of them. Here the sample spans some 160,000 clones, 70% to 80% being singletons. Material: PBMCs. These TCRs come from a male donor in good health and CMV-seronegative.

This sequence joins TRBV7-2 and TRBJ2-4, with 9 bases aligning to TRBD1. Germline values: CDR1 SGHTA, CDR2 FQGNSA. Trimming cost V 7 bases and J 4 bases; bases outside gene matches: 8. The CDR3 is 15 residues long. The CDR3 protein is CASKSQGTGKNIQYF. The CDR3 nucleotides are TGTGCCAGCAAATCACAAGGGACAGGGAAAAACATTCAGTACTTC.

The chain joins TRBV4-3 to TRBJ1-1; TRBD1 aligns across 7 bases. Germline V gives CDR1 LGHNA, CDR2 YSLEER. The CDR3 contains 12 residues. V lost 4 bases and J lost 9; bases outside the gene matches: 5. CDR3 sequence: CASSRVQGKAFF. Written as DNA, the CDR3 is TGCGCCAGCAGCCGAGTACAGGGGAAAGCTTTCTTT.

V gene TRBV9 combines with J gene TRBJ2-1, with 7 bases that match TRBD1. CDR1 and CDR2 (germline): SGDLS, YYNGEE. After removal of 3 bases from V and 7 bases from J, the junction contained 7 bases not matched to a gene. CDR3 length: 14 amino acids. CDR3 in amino acids: CASSATTGLNEQFF. The DNA of the CDR3 is TGTGCCAGCAGCGCCACGACAGGGTTGAATGAGCAGTTCTTC. The full variable domain, with the rest looked up from reference TRBV9 and TRBJ2-1, is DSGVTQTPKHLITATGQRVTLRCSPRSGDLSVYWYQQSLDQGLQFLIQYYNGEERAKGNILERFSAQQFPDLHSELNLSSLELGDSALYFCASSATTGLNEQFFGPGTRLTVL.

The rearrangement joins TRBV7-6 to TRBJ2-7, with D uncertain. Trimming took 4 bases from V and 4 from J, leaving 5 bases between them. The CDR3 contains 11 residues. The germline V gene has CDR1 SGHVS and CDR2 FNYEAQ. This CDR3 is CASSSNYEQYF. CDR3 nucleotide sequence: TGTGCCAGCAGCTCCAATTACGAGCAGTACTTC.

The chain is built from TRBV19 and TRBJ1-2; D uncertain. Trimming left V 3 bases short and J 2 bases short, with 7 bases between. Germline-derived CDR1 and CDR2 are LNHDA and SQIVND (reference sequence). CDR3 length equals 13 residues. Here the CDR3 reads CASSMSGNYGYTF. Written as DNA, the CDR3 is TGTGCCAGTAGTATGTCAGGCAACTATGGCTACACCTTC.

The chain couples TRBV19 to TRBJ2-5; 7 bases map to TRBD1. CDR1 is LNHDA and CDR2 is SQIVND in the germline V gene (reference sequence). J lost 4 bases, V lost 4 bases, and 6 bases had no gene match. The CDR3 runs to 14 residues. In DNA form, the CDR3 reads TGTGCCAGTAGTAAACAGGGGTACCGAGAGACCCAGTACTTC. Translating gives CASSKQGYRETQYF.

The CDR3 DNA is TGTGCCAGCAGTAGCGCCGGGACAGGGCATCACGAGCAGTACTTC. As protein: CASSSAGTGHHEQYF. The chain links TRBV28 to TRBJ2-7; 9 positions agree with TRBD1. Germline-derived CDR1 and CDR2 are MDHEN and SYDVKM. V dropped 5 bases and J dropped 5; count of bases not matched to a gene: 10. This CDR3 region has 15 residues.

The chain combines TRBV2 with TRBJ1-1, with 8 nucleotides matching TRBD1. Germline V gene lookup returns CDR1 SNHLY and CDR2 FYNNEI. Germline trimming cut 5 bases from V and 5 bases from J; bases unmatched to any gene: 13. The CDR3 sequence is 16 residues long. CDR3 bases: TGTGCCAGCAGTCCCAGGCCCGGACAGGGAGGGACTGAAGCTTTCTTT. Translated: CASSPRPGQGGTEAFF.

J is TRBJ1-1 and V is TRBV27; 8 nucleotides line up with TRBD1. This CDR3 is 17 amino acids long. J gave up 4 bases and V 5 bases, and 15 bases lay outside the gene matches. Germline V gives CDR1 MNHEY, CDR2 SMNVEV (reference sequence). CDR3: CASSQTGITGGITEAFF. CDR3 coding DNA: TGTGCCAGCAGTCAGACCGGAATAACAGGGGGGATCACTGAAGCTTTCTTT.

This chain joins TRBV4-2 and TRBJ2-3; 8 bases are shared with TRBD2. The germline V gene encodes CDR1 LGHNA and CDR2 YNFKEQ. V shed 0 bases, J shed 0 bases, and the junction held 2 bases outside the gene matches. This CDR3 region has 16 residues. CDR3 region: CASSQEASGSTDTQYF. In DNA, the CDR3 is TGTGCCAGCAGCCAAGAGGCTAGCGGGAGCACAGATACGCAGTATTTT.

The chain links TRBV5-1 to TRBJ2-3, with 11 positions matching TRBD1. The V gene end was trimmed by 5 bases and the J gene end by 2 bases; junction bases not matched to a gene: 10. Per germline, CDR1 SGHRS and CDR2 YFSETQ. There are 17 residues in the CDR3. The CDR3 nucleotides read TGCGCCAGCAGGCGTCGCGGACAGGGGGCTAACACAGATACGCAGTATTTT. Residues: CASRRRGQGANTDTQYF.

The V gene is TRBV7-2, the J gene TRBJ2-2; 9 nucleotides align to TRBD1. The germline gives CDR1 SGHTA, CDR2 FQGNSA. The CDR3 consists of 15 residues. With V trimmed by 7 bases and J by 5 bases, 8 bases remained unmatched. The CDR3 sequence: CASISDRGGTGELFF. In DNA form, the CDR3 reads TGTGCCAGCATCTCGGACAGGGGAGGAACCGGGGAGCTGTTTTTT.

The J gene is TRBJ2-3, the V gene TRBV4-2, with D possibly being TRBD2 (5 bases). Deletions cut 5 bases from V and 2 bases from J, with 11 bases between. Germline-derived CDR1 and CDR2 are LGHNA and YNFKEQ. This CDR3 spans 14 amino acids. This CDR3 is CASSGGQDTDTQYF. CDR3 DNA: TGTGCCAGCAGCGGCGGGCAGGACACAGATACGCAGTATTTT.

Only a few counts were recorded for this clone. V usage is TRBV7-2 and J usage is TRBJ1-2, with D possibly TRBD1 on 6 matching bases. Germline V gives CDR1 SGHTA, CDR2 FQGNSA. With 7 bases removed from V and 4 bases from J, the gap between germline ends came to 13 bases. The CDR3 loop spans 13 amino acids. CDR3 sequence (DNA): TGTGCCAGCACCCGCCGGGACACCTATGGCTACACCTTC. Amino acids: CASTRRDTYGYTF.

This sequence joins TRBV28 and TRBJ2-1; maybe TRBD1 (5 bases). Trimming shortened V by 5 bases and J by 6 bases, and 23 bases separated the two germline ends. The CDR3 has 17 amino acids. From germline, CDR1 is MDHEN and CDR2 SYDVKM. The CDR3 loop is CASSRTPGIGWVNEQFF. CDR3 DNA: TGTGCCAGCAGTCGAACCCCAGGGATTGGGTGGGTCAATGAGCAGTTCTTC.

The gene calls are TRBV9 and TRBJ1-1; TRBD1 matches at 8 bases. This CDR3 is 13 amino acids long. Unmatched junction bases numbered 4, after V lost 2 bases and J lost 7 bases. Germline values: CDR1 SGDLS, CDR2 YYNGEE. The CDR3 region is CASSVVDRGEAFF. The CDR3 nucleotides are TGTGCCAGCAGCGTGGTAGACAGGGGTGAAGCTTTCTTT.

This chain links TRBV19 with TRBJ1-2; D is perhaps TRBD1 (6 bases). The V and J ends lost 7 bases and 1 base respectively, with 19 bases between them. Germline V CDR1 and CDR2: LNHDA, SQIVND (reference sequence). CDR3 length: 16 residues. The CDR3 DNA reads TGTGCCAGTACCTATAAACACCCAGGGGATAACTATGGCTACACCTTC. This gives the protein CASTYKHPGDNYGYTF.

V and J are TRBV6-6 and TRBJ1-4; 7 bases are shared with TRBD1. The V gene's germline CDR1 is MNHNY and CDR2 SVGAGI (reference sequence). The ends lost 6 bases at V and 5 bases at J; junction bases unmatched: 6. The CDR3 spans 14 residues. As DNA, the CDR3 is TGTGCCAGCAGCCCGACAGGGTCGAATGAAAAACTGTTTTTT. Translated: CASSPTGSNEKLFF.

This chain joins TRBV25-1 and TRBJ2-1; 7 nucleotides match TRBD2. CDR3 length equals 15 residues. Trimming at V came to 2 bases and at J to 5 bases, leaving 6 bases not matched to a gene. Germline V gene sequence: CDR1 MGHDK, CDR2 SYGVNS. The DNA for the CDR3 is TGTGCCAGCAGTGAACCTGGGGGGGGGAACAATGAGCAGTTCTTC. Protein sequence: CASSEPGGGNNEQFF.